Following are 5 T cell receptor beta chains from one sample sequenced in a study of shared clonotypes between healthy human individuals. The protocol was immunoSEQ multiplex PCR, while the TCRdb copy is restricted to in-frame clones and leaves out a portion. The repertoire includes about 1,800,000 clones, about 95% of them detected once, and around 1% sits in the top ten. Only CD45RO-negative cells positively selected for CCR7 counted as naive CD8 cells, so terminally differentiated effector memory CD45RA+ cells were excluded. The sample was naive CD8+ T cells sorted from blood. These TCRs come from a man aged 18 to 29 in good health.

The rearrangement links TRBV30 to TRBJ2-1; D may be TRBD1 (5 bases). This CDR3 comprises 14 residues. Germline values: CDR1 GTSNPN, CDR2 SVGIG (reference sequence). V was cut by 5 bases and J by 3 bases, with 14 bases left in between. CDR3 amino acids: CAWDLGQGYNEQFF. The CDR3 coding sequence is TGTGCCTGGGATTTGGGTCAGGGCTACAATGAGCAGTTCTTC. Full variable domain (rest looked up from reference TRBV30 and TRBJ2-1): SQTIHQWPATLVQPVGSPLSLECTVEGTSNPNLYWYRQAAGRGLQLLFYSVGIGQISSEVPQNLSASRPQDRQFILSSKKLLLSDSGFYLCAWDLGQGYNEQFFGPGTRLTVL.

The CDR3 DNA follows: TGCGCCAGCAGCCCAGATCCGGGAGAAGTCGTCAATGGCTACACCTTC. Its protein product is CASSPDPGEVVNGYTF. This chain joins TRBV4-3 and TRBJ1-2; D remains ambiguous. Germline loops: CDR1 LGHNA, CDR2 YSLEER. Trimming removed 4 bases from V and 6 bases from J, with 21 bases in between. This CDR3 is built from 16 residues.

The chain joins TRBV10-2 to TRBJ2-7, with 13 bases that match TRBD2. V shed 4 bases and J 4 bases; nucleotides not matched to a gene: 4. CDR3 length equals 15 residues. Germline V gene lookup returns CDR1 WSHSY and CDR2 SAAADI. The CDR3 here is CASSGGLAGVYEQYF. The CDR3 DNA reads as TGCGCCAGCAGTGGCGGACTAGCGGGAGTATACGAGCAGTACTTC.

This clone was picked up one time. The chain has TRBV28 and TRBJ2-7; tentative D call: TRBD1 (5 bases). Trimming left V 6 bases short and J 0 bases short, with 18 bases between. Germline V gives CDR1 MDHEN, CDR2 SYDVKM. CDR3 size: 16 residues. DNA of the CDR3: TGTGCCAGCAGCCAAAGGGGCCTGACAAGCTCCTACGAGCAGTACTTC. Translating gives CASSQRGLTSSYEQYF.

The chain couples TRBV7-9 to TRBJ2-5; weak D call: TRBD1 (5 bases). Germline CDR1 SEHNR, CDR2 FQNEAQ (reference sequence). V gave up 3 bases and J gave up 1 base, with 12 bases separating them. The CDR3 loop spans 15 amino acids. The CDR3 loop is CASSFLQGTQETQYF. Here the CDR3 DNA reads TGTGCCAGCAGCTTTCTCCAGGGAACCCAAGAGACCCAGTACTTC.